This paragraph reports one T cell receptor beta chain. Antigen unknown. Profiled with immunoSEQ multiplex PCR; TCRdb holds only in-frame clones, not every one. This sample has approximately 900 clones, with about 20% found just once. Atypia-free lung next to the tumor was sampled at least 2 cm from its margin. Germline V gene lookup returns CDR1 MDHEN and CDR2 SYDVKM. The V segment lost 10 bases and the J segment 7 bases; nucleotides outside the gene matches: 12. The CDR3 covers 13 residues. The source of the sample is a study of T cells in localized non-small cell lung cancer. Study-wide results and limits: It was uninvolved adjacent lung that showed the highest T cell clonality, exceeding tumor.

Sequencing was performed on normal lung tissue next to the tumor, taken before any cancer treatment. The sequence came from a man between 35 and 75 years old with stage III lung adenocarcinoma. This sequence joins TRBV28 and TRBJ2-5, with 7 bases matching TRBD1. CDR3 residues: CAILDRADATQYF. In DNA form, the CDR3 reads TGTGCCATCCTAGACAGGGCTGATGCGACCCAGTACTTC.